The 8 T cell receptor beta chains given below trace back to one sample, sequenced in a study of blood T cells in healthy people across ages. Through a sample-barcoded 5' primer and a J-beta primer mix, a second PCR was run for roughly 6 to 12 cycles. TCRdb re-called the 5' RACE reads with MiXCR, one entry per CDR3 protein. Among hundreds of thousands of distinct CDR3 sequences listed, around 21% were seen once. What was sequenced was blood. These TCRs come from an older man in good health.

This clonotype was detected a few times. This chain links TRBV25-1 with TRBJ2-3; D is unclear. CDR1 is MGHDK, CDR2 SYGVNS, per germline. V lost 4 bases to trimming and J lost 4 bases, with 12 bases between them. This CDR3 contains 14 residues. The DNA for the CDR3 is TGTGCCAGCAGTGCCCAGGTGCGTGCAGATACGCAGTATTTT. Protein: CASSAQVRADTQYF.

At least ten counts were recorded for this clonotype. The rearrangement links TRBV14 to TRBJ1-4; tentatively, D is TRBD1 (6 bases). The CDR3 contains 16 residues. Germline V gene lookup returns CDR1 SGHDN and CDR2 FVKESK. V was shortened by 1 base and J by 4 bases, with 13 bases between the two germline ends. The CDR3 loop reads CASSQGLGQRNEKLFF. The CDR3 nucleotides read TGTGCCAGCAGCCAAGGACTTGGACAGCGTAATGAAAAACTGTTTTTT.

This clonotype showed up just once. The V gene is TRBV4-2, the J gene TRBJ1-4, with a tentative D call TRBD1 (5 bases). Trimming took off 4 bases at V and 3 bases at J, with 21 bases between the two ends. The length of the CDR3 is 18 residues. Germline V gene data show CDR1 as LGHNA and CDR2 as YNFKEQ. As DNA, the CDR3 is TGTGCCAGCAGCCGACGGGTAGGCAGGGTGGGATCTAATGAAAAACTGTTTTTT. Amino acid sequence: CASSRRVGRVGSNEKLFF.

This clonotype was detected only a few times. The chain combines TRBV6-1 with TRBJ1-5; D gene unclear. This CDR3 comprises 14 residues. Germline CDR1 and CDR2: MNHNS and SASEGT. The V end lost 5 bases, the J end lost 1 base, and 9 bases lay between the germline ends. The CDR3 region has the DNA TGTGCCAGCAGTACGTGGCCGAGCAATCAGCCCCAGCATTTT. It specifies CASSTWPSNQPQHF.

This clonotype has just a few counts. The chain combines TRBV20-1 with TRBJ2-1; 13 nucleotides align to TRBD2. This CDR3 is built from 16 residues. From germline, CDR1 is DFQATT and CDR2 SNEGSKA (reference sequence). V was clipped by 5 bases and J by 5 bases; unmatched bases: 9. The CDR3 bases are TGCAGTGCTGGCCGGACTAGCGGGAGAGTCCACAATGAGCAGTTCTTC. As protein: CSAGRTSGRVHNEQFF.

The chain employs TRBV30 and TRBJ2-1, with 7 positions matching TRBD2. The V segment lost 1 base and the J segment 0 bases; nucleotides outside the gene matches: 3. CDR1 is GTSNPN, CDR2 SVGIG, per germline (reference sequence). CDR3 size: 15 residues. In DNA, the CDR3 is TGTGCCTGGAGTGGGGGGGGTGTCTCCTACAATGAGCAGTTCTTC. It is translated as CAWSGGGVSYNEQFF.

A few counts support this clonotype. V gene TRBV4-2 combines with J gene TRBJ2-5; TRBD2 matches 7 bases. The DNA end is a closer match to TRBJ2-7, so the J assignment may be wrong. CDR3 length: 16 residues. Germline V lookup: CDR1 LGHNA, CDR2 YNFKEQ. CDR3 amino acids: CASSQGFLADDYEQYF. The CDR3 DNA sequence: TGTGCCAGCAGCCAAGGGTTTCTAGCGGACGACTACGAGCAGTACTTC.

This chain joins TRBV28 and TRBJ1-1; D is possibly TRBD1 (5 bases). Germline V lookup: CDR1 MDHEN, CDR2 SYDVKM. The CDR3 covers 12 residues. V lost 4 bases to trimming and J lost 5 bases, with 8 bases between them. CDR3: CASSWGETEAFF. The DNA of the CDR3 is TGTGCCAGCAGTTGGGGGGAGACTGAAGCTTTCTTT.